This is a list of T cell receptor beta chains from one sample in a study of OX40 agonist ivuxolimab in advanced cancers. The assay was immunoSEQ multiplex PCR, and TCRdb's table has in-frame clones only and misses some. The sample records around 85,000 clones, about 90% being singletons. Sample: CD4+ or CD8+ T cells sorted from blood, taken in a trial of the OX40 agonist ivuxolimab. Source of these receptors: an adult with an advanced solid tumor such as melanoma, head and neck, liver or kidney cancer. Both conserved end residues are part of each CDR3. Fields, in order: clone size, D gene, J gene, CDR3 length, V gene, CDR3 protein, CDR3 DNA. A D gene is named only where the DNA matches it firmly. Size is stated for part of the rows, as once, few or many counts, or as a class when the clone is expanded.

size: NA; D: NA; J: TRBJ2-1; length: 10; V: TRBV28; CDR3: CASSYDEQFF; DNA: TGTGCCAGCAGTTATGATGAGCAGTTCTTC
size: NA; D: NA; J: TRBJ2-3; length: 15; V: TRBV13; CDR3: CASSLPAGGTDTQYF; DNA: TGTGCCAGCAGCTTACCCGCAGGGGGCACAGATACGCAGTATTTT
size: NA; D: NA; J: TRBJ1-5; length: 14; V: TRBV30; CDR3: CAWSVWGGNQPQHF; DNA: TGTGCCTGGAGTGTATGGGGTGGCAATCAGCCCCAGCATTTT
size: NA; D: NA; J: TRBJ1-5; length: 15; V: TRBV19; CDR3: CASTPLWGTNQPQHF; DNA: TGTGCCAGTACTCCACTATGGGGGACTAATCAGCCCCAGCATTTT
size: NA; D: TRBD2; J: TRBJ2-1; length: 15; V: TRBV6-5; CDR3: CASSYLAGGGNEQFF; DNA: TGTGCCAGCAGTTACCTGGCGGGAGGAGGGAATGAGCAGTTCTTC
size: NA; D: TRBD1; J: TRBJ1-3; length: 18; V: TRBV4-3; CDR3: CASSPTLGTGGGGNTIYF; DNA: TGCGCCAGCAGCCCGACCCTGGGGACAGGGGGAGGAGGAAACACCATATATTTT
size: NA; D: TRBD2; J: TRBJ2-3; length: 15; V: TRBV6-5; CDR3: CASSYGLGRTDTQYF; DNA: TGTGCCAGCAGTTACGGACTAGGTCGCACAGATACGCAGTATTTT
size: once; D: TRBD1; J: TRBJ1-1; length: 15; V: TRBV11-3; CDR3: CASSLPGQGYFGAFF; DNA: TGTGCCAGCAGCTTACCGGGACAGGGCTATTTCGGAGCTTTCTTT
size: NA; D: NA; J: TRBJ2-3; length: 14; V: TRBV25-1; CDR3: CASSGVRETDTQYF; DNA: TGTGCCAGCAGTGGCGTCAGGGAGACAGATACGCAGTATTTT
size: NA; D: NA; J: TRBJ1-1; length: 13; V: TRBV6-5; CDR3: CASSYGRNTEAFF; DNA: TGTGCCAGCAGTTACGGCAGGAACACTGAAGCTTTCTTT
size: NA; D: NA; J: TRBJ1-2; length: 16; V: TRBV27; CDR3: CASSLRREYRSYGYTF; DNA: TGTGCCAGCAGTTTACGCAGGGAGTACCGCAGCTATGGCTACACCTTC
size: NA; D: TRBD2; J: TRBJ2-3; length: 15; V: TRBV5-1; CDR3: CASSLMGLASDTQYF; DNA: TGCGCCAGCAGCTTGATGGGACTAGCATCTGATACGCAGTATTTT
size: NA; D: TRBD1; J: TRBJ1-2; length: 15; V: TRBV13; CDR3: CASSLGPGQGYGYTF; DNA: TGTGCCAGCAGCTTAGGCCCCGGACAGGGATATGGCTACACCTTC
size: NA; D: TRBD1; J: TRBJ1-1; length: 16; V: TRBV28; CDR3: CASSSPGQAAAWEAFF; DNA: TGTGCCAGCAGTTCACCCGGACAGGCGGCAGCGTGGGAAGCTTTCTTT
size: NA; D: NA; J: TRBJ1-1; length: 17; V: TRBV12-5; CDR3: CASGLVQVRDMNTEAFF; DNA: TGTGCTAGTGGTTTGGTACAGGTCCGGGACATGAACACTGAAGCTTTCTTT
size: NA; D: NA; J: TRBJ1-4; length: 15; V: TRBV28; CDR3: CASRAFEGKQEKLFF; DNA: TGTGCCAGCAGGGCGTTTGAGGGGAAGCAGGAAAAACTGTTTTTT
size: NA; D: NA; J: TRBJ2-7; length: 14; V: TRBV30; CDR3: CAWSVRVIPYEQYF; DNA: TGTGCCTGGAGTGTGAGGGTAATCCCCTACGAGCAGTACTTC
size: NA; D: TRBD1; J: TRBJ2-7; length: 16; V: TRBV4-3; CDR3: CASSQDWGQGLYEQYF; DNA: TGCGCCAGCAGCCAAGATTGGGGACAGGGGCTCTACGAGCAGTACTTC
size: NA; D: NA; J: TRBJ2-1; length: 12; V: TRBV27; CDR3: CASSAGYNEQFF; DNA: TGTGCCAGCAGTGCAGGGTACAATGAGCAGTTCTTC
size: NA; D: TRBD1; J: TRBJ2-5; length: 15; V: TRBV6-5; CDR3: CASRDGTAWGETQYF; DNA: TGTGCCAGCAGGGATGGGACAGCGTGGGGAGAGACCCAGTACTTC
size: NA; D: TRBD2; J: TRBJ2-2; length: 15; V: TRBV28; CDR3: CASSLRTSSAGELFF; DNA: TGTGCCAGCAGTCTGAGGACTAGCAGTGCCGGGGAGCTGTTTTTT
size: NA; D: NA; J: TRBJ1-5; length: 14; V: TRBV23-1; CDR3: CASSPARSGWPQHF; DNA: TGCGCCAGCAGCCCCGCCCGGTCGGGGTGGCCCCAGCATTTT
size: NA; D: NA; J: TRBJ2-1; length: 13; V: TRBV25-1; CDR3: CASSEPPGHEQFF; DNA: TGTGCCAGCAGTGAACCCCCGGGGCATGAGCAGTTCTTC
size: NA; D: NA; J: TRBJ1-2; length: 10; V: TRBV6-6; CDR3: CASSYGGYTF; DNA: TGTGCCAGCAGTTATGGTGGCTACACCTTC
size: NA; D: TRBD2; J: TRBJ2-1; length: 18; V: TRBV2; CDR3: CASRVGTSGWPGYNEQFF; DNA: TGTGCCAGCAGGGTCGGGACTAGCGGGTGGCCGGGGTACAATGAGCAGTTCTTC
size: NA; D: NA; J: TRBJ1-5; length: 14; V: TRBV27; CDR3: CASSLVGGNQPQHF; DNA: TGTGCCAGCAGTTTAGTGGGGGGCAATCAGCCCCAGCATTTT
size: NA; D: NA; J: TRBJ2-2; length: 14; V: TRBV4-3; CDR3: CASSQGVYTGELFF; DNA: TGCGCCAGCAGCCAAGGGGTGTACACCGGGGAGCTGTTTTTT
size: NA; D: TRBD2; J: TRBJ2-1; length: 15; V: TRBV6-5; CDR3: CASSYSRLAGNEQFF; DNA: TGTGCCAGCAGTTACTCTCGGCTAGCGGGCAATGAGCAGTTCTTC
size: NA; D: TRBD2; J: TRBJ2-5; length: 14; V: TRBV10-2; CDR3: CASGTSGSGETQYF; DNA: TGCGCCAGCGGGACTAGCGGGAGTGGGGAGACCCAGTACTTC
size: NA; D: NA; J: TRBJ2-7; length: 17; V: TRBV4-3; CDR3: CASSRDREGTETYEQYF; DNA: TGCGCCAGCAGCCGGGACCGGGAAGGGACGGAGACCTACGAGCAGTACTTC
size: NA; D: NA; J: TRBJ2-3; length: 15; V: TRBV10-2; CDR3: CASSESTPSTDTQYF; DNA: TGCGCCAGCAGTGAGTCTACTCCTAGCACAGATACGCAGTATTTT
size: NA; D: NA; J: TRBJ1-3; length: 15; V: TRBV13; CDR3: CASSSTGNSGNTIYF; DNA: TGTGCCAGCAGCTCGACGGGAAACTCTGGAAACACCATATATTTT
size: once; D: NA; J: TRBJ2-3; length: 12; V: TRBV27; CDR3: CASSSKSDTQYF; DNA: TGTGCCAGCAGTTCAAAATCGGATACGCAGTATTTT
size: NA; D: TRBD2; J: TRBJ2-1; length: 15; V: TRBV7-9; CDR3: CASNEASGIMNEQFF; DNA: TGTGCCAGCAACGAGGCTAGCGGGATAATGAATGAGCAGTTCTTC
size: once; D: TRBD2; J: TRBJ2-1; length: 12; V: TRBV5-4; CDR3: CASSTSGFEQFF; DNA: TGTGCCAGCAGCACTAGCGGCTTTGAGCAGTTCTTC
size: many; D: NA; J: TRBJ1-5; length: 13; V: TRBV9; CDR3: CASSGSPGQPQHF; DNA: TGTGCCAGCAGCGGGTCCCCAGGACAGCCCCAGCATTTT
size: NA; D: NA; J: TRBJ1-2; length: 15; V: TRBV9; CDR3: CASSVSGTSNYGYTF; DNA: TGTGCCAGCAGCGTATCCGGGACAAGCAATTATGGCTACACCTTC
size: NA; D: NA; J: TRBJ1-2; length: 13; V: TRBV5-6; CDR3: CASSLGPSDGYTF; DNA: TGTGCCAGCAGCTTGGGGCCCTCAGATGGCTACACCTTC
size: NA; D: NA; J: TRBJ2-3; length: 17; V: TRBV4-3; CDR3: CASSQEPTGWATDTQYF; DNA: TGCGCCAGCAGCCAAGAGCCCACAGGGTGGGCCACAGATACGCAGTATTTT
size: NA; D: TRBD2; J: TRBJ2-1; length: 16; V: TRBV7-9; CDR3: CASRPGTSGIYNEQFF; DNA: TGTGCCAGCAGACCCGGGACTAGCGGAATCTACAATGAGCAGTTCTTC
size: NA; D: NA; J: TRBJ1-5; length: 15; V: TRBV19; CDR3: CASSFYRGGHQPQHF; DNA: TGTGCCAGTAGTTTTTACAGAGGTGGACATCAGCCCCAGCATTTT
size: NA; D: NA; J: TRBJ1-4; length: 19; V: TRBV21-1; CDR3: CASSNHRDRGRQTNEKLFF; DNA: TGTGCCAGCAGCAACCACCGGGACAGGGGGCGGCAAACTAATGAAAAACTGTTTTTT
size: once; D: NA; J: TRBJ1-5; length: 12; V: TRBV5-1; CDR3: CAIPGGTVPQHF; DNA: TGCGCCATCCCGGGAGGAACCGTACCCCAGCATTTT
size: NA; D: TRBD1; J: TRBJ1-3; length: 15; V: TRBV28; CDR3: CASSLRQGLWNTIYF; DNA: TGTGCCAGCAGCCTCAGACAGGGTTTGTGGAACACCATATATTTT
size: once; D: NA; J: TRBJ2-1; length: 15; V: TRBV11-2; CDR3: CASSLAAGSYNEQFF; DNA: TGTGCCAGCAGCTTAGCTGCGGGATCCTACAATGAGCAGTTCTTC
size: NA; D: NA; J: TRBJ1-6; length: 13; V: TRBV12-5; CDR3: CASGSSRGLSLHF; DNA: TGTGCTAGTGGTTCCTCACGGGGGCTGTCCCTCCACTTT
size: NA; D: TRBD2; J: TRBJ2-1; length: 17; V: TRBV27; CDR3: CASSIYRTSGVYNEQFF; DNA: TGTGCCAGCAGTATCTACCGGACTAGCGGGGTCTACAATGAGCAGTTCTTC
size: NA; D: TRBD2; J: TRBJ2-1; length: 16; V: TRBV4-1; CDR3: CASSQRAGDSYNEQFF; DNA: TGCGCCAGCAGCCAACGGGCGGGAGACTCCTACAATGAGCAGTTCTTC
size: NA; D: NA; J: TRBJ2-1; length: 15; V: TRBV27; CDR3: CASSYDSGVVNEQFF; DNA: TGTGCCAGCAGTTATGATTCTGGGGTCGTGAATGAGCAGTTCTTC
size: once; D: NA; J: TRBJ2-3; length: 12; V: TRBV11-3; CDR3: CASSPSTDTQYF; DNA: TGTGCCAGCAGCCCGAGCACAGATACGCAGTATTTT
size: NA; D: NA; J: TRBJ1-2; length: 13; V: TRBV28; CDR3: CASSFQGYIGYTF; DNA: TGTGCCAGCAGTTTCCAGGGTTATATTGGCTACACCTTC
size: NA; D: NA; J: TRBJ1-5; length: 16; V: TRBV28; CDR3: CASSSRGADSNQPQHF; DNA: TGTGCCAGCAGTTCCCGGGGGGCCGATAGCAATCAGCCCCAGCATTTT
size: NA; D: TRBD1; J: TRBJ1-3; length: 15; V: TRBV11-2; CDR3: CASSPDRGLGNTIYF; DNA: TGTGCCAGCAGCCCGGACAGGGGGCTAGGAAACACCATATATTTT
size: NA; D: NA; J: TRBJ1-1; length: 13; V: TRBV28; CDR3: CASSFRLNTEAFF; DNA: TGTGCCAGCAGTTTCCGGCTTAACACTGAAGCTTTCTTT
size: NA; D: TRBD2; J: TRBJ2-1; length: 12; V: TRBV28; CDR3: CASSLRLARQFF; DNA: TGTGCCAGCAGCCTTCGACTAGCACGGCAGTTCTTC